A single T cell receptor (beta chain) is shown here with its context. The antigen remains undetermined. Unique molecular identifiers were used to barcode this TCRbeta library. TCRdb called the PCR reads again in MiXCR, with one record for every CDR3 protein. The table records about 15,000 distinct CDR3 sequences, 9.5% to 15% of them present only once. The sample is drawn from a study of T-cell reconstitution after alpha-beta-depleted transplantation in children. Whole-study findings and limits: About two months after transplant, alpha-beta T cells reportedly came from several hundred expanded graft clones. Surviving thymic progenitors and recipient T cells were the source of high TCRbeta diversity at day 60 in some patients. T-cell counts and diversity at one year post-transplant came mainly from newly produced T cells.

The sample here was PBMCs, mostly from graft donor cells, taken 180 days after TCRalphabeta/CD19-depleted stem cell transplant. The receptor's source is a boy in the first two years of life who had a stem cell transplant for Wiskott-Aldrich syndrome, so the T cells may come from the graft donor.

The CDR3 spells CASSLALAGGPYEQYF. The CDR3 nucleotides read TGCGCCAGCAGCTTGGCACTAGCGGGAGGGCCCTACGAGCAGTACTTC. This chain uses TRBV5-1 with TRBJ2-7, with 13 bases matching TRBD2. V gave up 0 bases and J gave up 2 bases; unmatched junction bases: 2. The CDR3 sequence is 16 residues long. Germline-derived CDR1 and CDR2 are SGHRS and YFSETQ. Full variable domain (remainder filled in from reference TRBV5-1 and TRBJ2-7): KAGVTQTPRYLIKTRGQQVTLSCSPISGHRSVSWYQQTPGQGLQFLFEYFSETQRNKGNFPGRFSGRQFSNSRSEMNVSTLELGDSALYLCASSLALAGGPYEQYFGPGTRLTVT.